The 3 T cell receptor beta chains below all came from one sample that was sequenced in a study of control samples from healthy donors and cancer patients. TCRdb keeps only in-frame clones here, not all; method: immunoSEQ multiplex PCR. The sample consists of 130,000 to 150,000 clones, 85% to 95% of them appearing once. The sequenced sample was PBMCs. The receptors were sampled from a man aged 60 to 75 with colorectal cancer.

The rearrangement joins TRBV7-9 to TRBJ2-7, with D perhaps matching TRBD1 (6 bases). Trimming removed 5 bases from V and 3 bases from J, with 14 bases in between. This CDR3 spans 14 amino acids. Germline V gene sequence: CDR1 SEHNR, CDR2 FQNEAQ (reference sequence). Written as DNA, the CDR3 is TGTGCCAGCAGCGTACTATTAGGGGGCTACGAGCAGTACTTC. It translates to CASSVLLGGYEQYF.

The chain combines TRBV10-3 with TRBJ2-1; TRBD1 matches 8 bases. V dropped 0 bases and J dropped 7; count of bases not matched to a gene: 5. The CDR3 contains 15 residues. Germline V CDR1 and CDR2: ENHRY, SYGVKD. The CDR3 region has the DNA TGTGCCATCAGTGAGTCCCGGACAGGGTTAAATGAGCAGTTCTTC. Translating it yields CAISESRTGLNEQFF.

The chain carries TRBV3-1 (or the pseudogene TRBV3-2) and TRBJ1-2, with no clear D. The CDR3 is made up of 13 amino acids. V lost 0 bases and J 2 bases, leaving 4 bases between the germline ends. Germline values: CDR1 LGHDT, CDR2 YNNKEL (reference sequence). The CDR3 DNA follows: TGTGCCAGCAGCCAAGAGAGGAACTATGGCTACACCTTC. Residues: CASSQERNYGYTF.